This T cell receptor (beta chain) stems from a study of cytomegalovirus exposure and HLA in healthy donors. PCR involved 60 Vbeta and 13 Jbeta primers. This table comes from immunoSEQ multiplex PCR, and its TCRdb copy is limited to in-frame clones, with some not included. The sample includes around 180,000 clones, roughly 80% seen only once; the top ten take around 6%. V gave up 6 bases and J gave up 0 bases, with 12 bases separating them. The CDR3 is 15 residues long. Per the germline V gene, CDR1 is SNHLY and CDR2 is FYNNEI. The chain is built from TRBV2 and TRBJ2-1; maybe TRBD1 (6 bases). The sample was PBMCs. The source of this sequence is a woman aged 30 to 39 in good health and CMV-seropositive. CDR3 loop: CASRAGQNSYNEQFF. The CDR3 coding sequence is TGTGCCAGCAGAGCCGGACAGAACTCCTACAATGAGCAGTTCTTC.